The 15 T cell receptor beta chains listed next were all sequenced from one sample in a study of T-cell memory formation after mild COVID-19. TCRdb reanalysed the 5' RACE reads using MiXCR and keeps one entry per CDR3 protein. The sample carries a few hundred thousand distinct CDR3 sequences, 20% to 30% recorded once. Sequenced sample: PBMCs or a T cell subset sorted from them (not recorded which). All receptors come from an adult woman who had mild COVID-19 (a few samples of this study predate the infection). Cell type and time point are not known.

The rearrangement joins TRBV2 to TRBJ1-2; D perhaps matches TRBD1 (5 bases). Trimming cost V 6 bases and J 0 bases, with 14 bases left between them. The CDR3 length is 15 residues. CDR1 is SNHLY, CDR2 FYNNEI, per germline. CDR3 residues: CASRGPRAPNYGYTF. In nucleotides, the CDR3 is TGTGCCAGCAGGGGACCCAGGGCACCTAACTATGGCTACACCTTC.

The rearrangement uses TRBV27 and TRBJ1-2, with no clear D. Per the germline V gene, CDR1 is MNHEY and CDR2 is SMNVEV (reference sequence). This CDR3 is built from 11 residues. Trimming left V 4 bases short and J 8 bases short, with 8 bases between. CDR3 sequence (DNA): TGTGCCAGCAGTTACAAAGGAGGCTACACCTTC. Translated, it gives CASSYKGGYTF.

The J gene is TRBJ1-1, the V gene TRBV5-8; TRBD1 matches 10 bases. The CDR3 extends over 15 amino acids. CDR1 SGHTS and CDR2 YDEGEE come from the germline V gene. The V segment lost 4 bases and the J segment 11 bases; nucleotides outside the gene matches: 14. CDR3 in amino acids: CASSIAGGQGLSAFF. As DNA, the CDR3 is TGTGCCAGCAGCATAGCCGGGGGACAGGGGCTTAGTGCTTTCTTT.

V gene TRBV5-4 combines with J gene TRBJ1-3; a possible D gene is TRBD1 (5 bases). Germline V gene sequence: CDR1 SGHNT, CDR2 YYREEE (reference sequence). This CDR3 has 16 amino acids. Trimming pared 4 bases from V and 0 bases from J, leaving 14 bases between. In nucleotides, the CDR3 is TGTGCCAGCAGCCCCGGGACCGCGAGCTCTGGAAACACCATATATTTT. It specifies CASSPGTASSGNTIYF.

CDR3 residues: CASSFRTGESGELFF. The DNA for the CDR3 is TGTGCCAGCAGCTTTCGGACAGGGGAGTCCGGGGAGCTGTTTTTT. The chain combines TRBV7-9 with TRBJ2-2, with 9 bases that match TRBD1. This CDR3 is 15 amino acids long. Germline V gene data show CDR1 as SEHNR and CDR2 as FQNEAQ (reference sequence). With V trimmed by 3 bases and J by 6 bases, 5 bases remained unmatched.

This chain links TRBV19 with TRBJ2-3; possible D gene TRBD2, 5 bases. Trimming shortened V by 3 bases and J by 4 bases, and 11 bases separated the two germline ends. CDR3 size: 14 residues. CDR1 LNHDA and CDR2 SQIVND come from the germline V gene (reference sequence). CDR3 in amino acids: CASSIGGSPDTQYF. CDR3 DNA: TGTGCCAGTAGTATCGGAGGAAGCCCAGATACGCAGTATTTT.

This chain joins TRBV14 and TRBJ2-3; D uncertain. The CDR3 extends over 14 amino acids. V was shortened by 2 bases and J by 2 bases, with 8 bases between the two germline ends. In germline, CDR1 is SGHDN, CDR2 FVKESK. The DNA for the CDR3 is TGTGCCAGCAGCCAAAACTGGACCACAGATACGCAGTATTTT. Its protein product is CASSQNWTTDTQYF.

The CDR3 sequence: CASSNVGTSGKETQYF. CDR3 DNA sequence: TGTGCCAGCAGCAATGTTGGGACTAGCGGGAAAGAGACCCAGTACTTC. This chain links TRBV21-1 with TRBJ2-5; TRBD2 is the table's D call, not checked against the DNA. TRBV21-1 is tagged as a pseudogene. The CDR3 is 16 residues long.

This clonotype was picked up a small number of times. The chain carries TRBV21-1 and TRBJ2-5; the table's TRBD1 call for D was not verified on the DNA. TRBV21-1 is termed a pseudogene. This CDR3 is built from 15 residues. The CDR3 nucleotides are TGTGCCAGCAGCACCGGACAGGGGACCCAAGAGACCCAGTACTTC. Its protein is CASSTGQGTQETQYF.

The chain joins TRBV24-1 to TRBJ1-2; D gene uncertain. The ends were cut back, 3 bases at V and 6 bases at J, with 7 bases in the middle. The CDR3 covers 12 residues. Germline V gene lookup returns CDR1 KGHDR and CDR2 SFDVKD. The DNA for the CDR3 is TGTGCCACCAGTGATCTAGGGAATGGCTACACCTTC. It translates to CATSDLGNGYTF.

The rearrangement joins TRBV7-6 to TRBJ2-2; 15 positions agree with TRBD2. The CDR3 totals 20 residues. Germline trimming cut 1 base from V and 0 bases from J; bases unmatched to any gene: 6. Germline CDR1 SGHVS, CDR2 FNYEAQ. The CDR3 sequence: CASSLVPGLAGGPNTGELFF. CDR3 nucleotides: TGTGCCAGCAGCTTAGTACCGGGACTAGCGGGGGGCCCGAACACCGGGGAGCTGTTTTTT.

This clonotype was recorded many times. The chain carries TRBV7-3 and TRBJ2-2, with 8 bases lining up with TRBD1. Germline assignment: CDR1 SGHTA and CDR2 FQGTGA. The CDR3 sequence is 15 residues long. V lost 5 bases, J lost 1 base, and 3 bases stayed unmatched. Here the CDR3 DNA reads TGTGCCAGCAGCCCCGGGACAGGGAACACCGGGGAGCTGTTTTTT. Translating it yields CASSPGTGNTGELFF.

This chain connects TRBV14 to TRBJ2-1; D might be TRBD1 (5 bases). V was shortened by 4 bases and J by 6 bases, with 16 bases between the two germline ends. The germline CDR1 and CDR2 sequences are SGHDN and FVKESK. This CDR3 has 15 amino acids. The CDR3 is CASSRVLGRGNEQFF. The DNA for the CDR3 is TGTGCCAGCAGCCGCGTCCTTGGAAGGGGCAATGAGCAGTTCTTC.

This clonotype was observed many times. The gene calls are TRBV12-3 or TRBV12-4 and TRBJ1-2, with D perhaps matching TRBD1 (5 bases). V gave up 3 bases and J gave up 4 bases, with 9 bases separating them. CDR3 length equals 13 residues. CDR3 coding DNA: TGTGCCAGCAGTTTGTCCGGGGGCTATGGCTACACCTTC. This gives the protein CASSLSGGYGYTF.

This clonotype was seen a few times. The chain employs TRBV29-1 and TRBJ2-7; D is unclear. This CDR3 is 13 amino acids long. CDR1 is SQVTM and CDR2 is ANQGSEA in the germline V gene. The V end was cut by 6 bases, the J end by 3 bases, with 15 bases between. CDR3 in DNA: TGCAGCGTCGCACGACGGCTAGGCTACGAGCAGTACTTC. Residues: CSVARRLGYEQYF.